What follows are 21 T cell receptor beta chains derived from one specimen sequenced in a study of blood T cell repertoires in COVID-19. Sequencing used immunoSEQ multiplex PCR; TCRdb keeps in-frame clones, though not all of them. The data contain under 200,000 clones, 76% of them singletons. Material: peripheral blood. These receptors came from an elderly woman with acute or convalescent COVID-19.

The count of this clone is one. The V call is TRBV7-8, the J call TRBJ1-2, with TRBD1 matching over 7 bases. Trimming removed 1 base from V and 4 bases from J; junction bases left unmatched: 0. The germline V gene has CDR1 SGHVS and CDR2 FQNEAQ. The CDR3 runs to 13 residues. CDR3 loop: CASSLDRGYGYTF. In DNA, the CDR3 is TGTGCCAGCAGCTTAGACAGGGGCTATGGCTACACCTTC.

The chain is built from TRBV5-5 and TRBJ2-1; a possible D gene is TRBD2 (7 bases). The V and J ends lost 0 bases and 7 bases respectively, with 17 bases between them. CDR1 is SGHKS and CDR2 is YYEKEE in the germline V gene (reference sequence). The CDR3 runs 16 residues. The CDR3 spells CASSLVAGAMANEQFF. CDR3 DNA sequence: TGTGCCAGCAGCTTGGTTGCGGGGGCTATGGCAAATGAGCAGTTCTTC.

CDR3 in amino acids: CASSDTTGGGTEAFF. The CDR3 nucleotides are TGTGCCAGCAGCGATACCACCGGGGGGGGCACTGAAGCTTTCTTT. The V gene is TRBV9, the J gene TRBJ1-1, with a possible D match to TRBD1 (5 bases). The CDR3 contains 15 residues. Germline V CDR1 and CDR2: SGDLS, YYNGEE. V was cut by 3 bases and J by 4 bases, with 16 bases left in between.

CDR3: CATASGTEDTQYF. DNA of the CDR3: TGTGCCACCGCTAGCGGGACAGAAGATACGCAGTATTTT. V usage is TRBV24-1 and J usage is TRBJ2-3; 9 bases are a match to TRBD2. The CDR3 spans 13 residues. Germline V gives CDR1 KGHDR, CDR2 SFDVKD. The junction had 5 bases not matched to a gene; V was cut back by 9 bases and J by 5 bases.

The rearrangement uses TRBV5-4 and TRBJ2-5; 9 bases align to TRBD1. Trimming took 4 bases from V and 4 from J; bases not matched to a gene: 5. Germline loops: CDR1 SGHNT, CDR2 YYREEE (reference sequence). The CDR3 covers 14 residues. The CDR3 DNA reads as TGTGCCAGCAGCAAACAGGGGGCCCGAGAGACCCAGTACTTC. Its protein product is CASSKQGARETQYF.

The rearrangement joins TRBV28 to TRBJ2-2; D ambiguous. The CDR3 spans 14 residues. CDR1 and CDR2 (germline): MDHEN, SYDVKM. Trimming left V 3 bases short and J 4 bases short, with 9 bases between. The CDR3 DNA reads TGTGCCAGCAGTTTGGGCAGGTCCACCGGGGAGCTGTTTTTT. This codes for CASSLGRSTGELFF.

This CDR3 reads CASSLAGQGLTDTQYF. The CDR3 DNA is TGTGCCAGCAGCTTAGCGGGACAGGGCCTCACAGATACGCAGTATTTT. The rearrangement joins TRBV7-9 to TRBJ2-3; 9 nucleotides match TRBD1. Germline values: CDR1 SEHNR, CDR2 FQNEAQ (reference sequence). This CDR3 is built from 16 residues. V was clipped by 0 bases and J by 2 bases; unmatched bases: 3.

In its sample, this clone was seen a few times. In DNA form, the CDR3 reads TGTGCCAGCAGCCACCCTATGGGTCAGGGGAGCTCTGGAAACACCATATATTTT. It codes for CASSHPMGQGSSGNTIYF. This chain uses TRBV4-2 with TRBJ1-3; perhaps TRBD1 as D (6 bases). Trimming removed 3 bases from V and 0 bases from J, with 18 bases in between. The germline V gene has CDR1 LGHNA and CDR2 YNFKEQ. CDR3 size: 18 residues.

The chain joins TRBV11-2 to TRBJ2-7; possibly TRBD1 for D (5 bases). V lost 3 bases and J 7 bases, leaving 19 bases between the germline ends. CDR3 length equals 15 residues. CDR1 and CDR2 from the germline V gene are SGHAT and FQNNGV. CDR3 DNA: TGTGCCAGCAGCTTCCCCTCTCTGGGGAAGGGGGAGCAGTACTTC. Translation gives CASSFPSLGKGEQYF.

The V and J genes are TRBV10-2 and TRBJ1-1; TRBD1 might be the D (5 bases). The germline V gene encodes CDR1 WSHSY and CDR2 SAAADI. There are 12 residues in the CDR3. The V and J ends lost 6 bases and 9 bases respectively, with 14 bases between them. The chain's CDR3 is CASRWGLGKAFF. DNA for the CDR3: TGCGCCAGCAGATGGGGCCTGGGGAAAGCTTTCTTT.

This clone turned up a few times. The gene calls are TRBV5-1 and TRBJ1-1, with D maybe TRBD1 (6 bases). This CDR3 region has 13 residues. Germline V gene data show CDR1 as SGHRS and CDR2 as YFSETQ. V was cut by 4 bases and J by 8 bases, with 15 bases left in between. As DNA, the CDR3 is TGCGCCAGCAGCACCCAAGGGGGAACAGAAGCTTTCTTT. Residues: CASSTQGGTEAFF.

This chain joins TRBV9 and TRBJ2-3; unclear D gene. From germline, CDR1 is SGDLS and CDR2 YYNGEE. With 3 bases removed from V and 0 bases from J, the gap between germline ends came to 8 bases. The CDR3 contains 14 residues. CDR3 sequence (DNA): TGTGCCAGCAGCGGCCAACAGAGCACAGATACGCAGTATTTT. Protein product: CASSGQQSTDTQYF.

In nucleotides, the CDR3 is TGTGCCAGCTCACCCGACGGGATCTCCAATCAGCCCCAGCATTTT. This translates into CASSPDGISNQPQHF. This sequence joins TRBV18 and TRBJ1-5; unclear D gene. This CDR3 has 15 residues. Germline CDR1 is KGHSH and CDR2 is LQKENI. V dropped 3 bases and J dropped 3 bases, with 12 bases sitting between them.

The chain has TRBV4-2 and TRBJ2-2; 8 bases line up with TRBD2. Trimming cost V 1 base and J 2 bases; bases outside gene matches: 6. Germline CDR1 and CDR2: LGHNA and YNFKEQ. The CDR3 loop spans 17 amino acids. This chain's CDR3 is CASSQGVLAGNTGELFF. The DNA for the CDR3 is TGTGCCAGCAGCCAAGGGGTTCTAGCGGGTAACACCGGGGAGCTGTTTTTT.

This clone was picked up a small number of times. The chain combines TRBV5-5 with TRBJ1-1; 8 positions match TRBD1. After removal of 2 bases from V and 5 bases from J, the junction contained 8 bases not matched to a gene. CDR1 is SGHKS and CDR2 is YYEKEE in the germline V gene (reference sequence). The length of the CDR3 is 15 residues. The DNA for the CDR3 is TGTGCCAGCAGCTTCAAGACAGGGGCTAGGACTGAAGCTTTCTTT. This gives the protein CASSFKTGARTEAFF.

The sample holds one count of this clone. This chain uses TRBV10-3 with TRBJ1-6; the match to TRBD1 covers 11 bases. Trimming took 7 bases from V and 9 from J; bases not matched to a gene: 11. The germline gives CDR1 ENHRY, CDR2 SYGVKD. The CDR3 loop spans 16 amino acids. CDR3 nucleotide sequence: TGTGCCATCATGGCGGGCGGGACAGGGGGTCGTTCACCCCTCCACTTT. Its translation is CAIMAGGTGGRSPLHF.

This clone was detected a few times. The chain combines TRBV5-1 with TRBJ2-7, with 16 nucleotides matching TRBD2. Germline V CDR1 and CDR2: SGHRS, YFSETQ. The CDR3 has 17 amino acids. J lost 6 bases, V lost 4 bases, and 10 bases had no gene match. The CDR3 spells CASSHGTSGRGSGEQYF. The CDR3, as DNA: TGCGCCAGCAGCCACGGGACTAGCGGGAGGGGGTCGGGCGAGCAGTACTTC. Full variable domain (missing parts from reference TRBV5-1 and TRBJ2-7): KAGVTQTPRYLIKTRGQQVTLSCSPISGHRSVSWYQQTPGQGLQFLFEYFSETQRNKGNFPGRFSGRQFSNSRSEMNVSTLELGDSALYLCASSHGTSGRGSGEQYFGPGTRLTVT.

This chain joins TRBV6-6 and TRBJ2-7; 8 positions agree with TRBD1. Germline CDR1 MNHNY, CDR2 SVGAGI (reference sequence). The CDR3 has 13 residues. Unmatched junction bases numbered 4, after V lost 6 bases and J lost 3 bases. The DNA of the CDR3 is TGTGCCAGCAGGAGGACAGGGCGCTACGAGCAGTACTTC. Translation: CASRRTGRYEQYF.

This chain uses TRBV5-4 with TRBJ2-4; TRBD2 aligns across 14 bases. Germline CDR1 SGHNT, CDR2 YYREEE (reference sequence). This CDR3 contains 15 residues. J gave up 5 bases and V 4 bases, and 2 bases lay outside the gene matches. The CDR3 nucleotides are TGTGCCAGCAGCCAGGGACTAGCGGGGGAAAACATTCAGTACTTC. Translated: CASSQGLAGENIQYF. The entire variable domain, with the rest obtained from reference TRBV5-4 and TRBJ2-4, is as follows: ETGVTQSPTHLIKTRGQQVTLRCSSQSGHNTVSWYQQALGQGPQFIFQYYREEENGRGNFPPRFSGLQFPNYSSELNVNALELDDSALYLCASSQGLAGENIQYFGAGTRLSVL.

V is TRBV3-1 (or the pseudogene TRBV3-2) and J is TRBJ2-1, with D maybe TRBD1 (5 bases). Germline V gene sequence: CDR1 LGHDT, CDR2 YNNKEL (reference sequence). The V gene lost 3 bases and the J gene lost 3 bases, with 9 bases spanning the gap. This CDR3 has 14 amino acids. CDR3 coding DNA: TGTGCCAGCAGCCATTTGGGGCTCTACAATGAGCAGTTCTTC. It codes for CASSHLGLYNEQFF.

The chain carries TRBV3-1 (or the pseudogene TRBV3-2) and TRBJ2-7; 13 bases line up with TRBD2. Germline V lookup: CDR1 LGHDT, CDR2 YNNKEL (reference sequence). The J segment lost 0 bases and the V segment lost 4 bases, leaving 3 bases of the junction unmatched. The length of the CDR3 is 16 residues. The CDR3 region is CASSRGTSGNSYEQYF. The CDR3 DNA reads as TGTGCCAGCAGCCGCGGGACTAGCGGGAACTCCTACGAGCAGTACTTC.